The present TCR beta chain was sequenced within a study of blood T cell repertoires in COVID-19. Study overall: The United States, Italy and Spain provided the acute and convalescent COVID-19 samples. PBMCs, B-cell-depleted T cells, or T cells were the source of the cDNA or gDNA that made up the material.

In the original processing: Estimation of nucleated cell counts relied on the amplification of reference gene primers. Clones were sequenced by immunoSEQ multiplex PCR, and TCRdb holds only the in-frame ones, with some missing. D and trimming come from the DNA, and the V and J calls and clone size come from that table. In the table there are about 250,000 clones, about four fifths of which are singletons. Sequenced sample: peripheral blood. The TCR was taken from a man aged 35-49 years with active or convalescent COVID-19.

This CDR3 is CSAWTGTNNEQFF. Here the CDR3 DNA reads TGCAGCGCTTGGACAGGTACTAACAATGAGCAGTTCTTC. V usage is TRBV29-1 and J usage is TRBJ2-1; 7 bases align to TRBD1. The CDR3 spans 13 residues. Looked up from germline, CDR1 is SQVTM and CDR2 is ANQGSEA. V gave up 7 bases and J gave up 5 bases; unmatched junction bases: 8.